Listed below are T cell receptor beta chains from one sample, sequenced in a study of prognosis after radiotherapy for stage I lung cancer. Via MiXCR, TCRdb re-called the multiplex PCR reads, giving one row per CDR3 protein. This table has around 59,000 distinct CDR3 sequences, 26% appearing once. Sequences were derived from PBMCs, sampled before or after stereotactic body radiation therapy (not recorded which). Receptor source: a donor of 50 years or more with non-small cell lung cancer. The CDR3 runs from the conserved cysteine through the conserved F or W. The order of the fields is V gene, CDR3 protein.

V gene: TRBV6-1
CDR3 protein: CASSQSGAGTEAFF

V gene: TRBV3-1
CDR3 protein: CASSQVRDTQYF

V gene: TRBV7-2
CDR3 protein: CASSLRDRGPGANVLTF

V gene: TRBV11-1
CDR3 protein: CASSDARLNFYNEQFF

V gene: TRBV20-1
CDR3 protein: CSARMQQETQYF

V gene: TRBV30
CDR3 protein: CAWSVRGGNYGYTF

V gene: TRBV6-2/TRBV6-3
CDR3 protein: CASSYGGMDNYGYTF

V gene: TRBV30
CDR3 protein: CAWSRSLGSEAFF

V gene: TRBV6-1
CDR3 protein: CASSETRARYTF

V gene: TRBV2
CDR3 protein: CASCPREIQASGYTF

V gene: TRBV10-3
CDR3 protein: CAISDYAGSGNTIYF

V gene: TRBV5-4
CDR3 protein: CASGLADQETQYF

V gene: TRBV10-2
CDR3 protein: CASSESEKLFF

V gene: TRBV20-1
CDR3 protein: CSAPAQGRYEQYF

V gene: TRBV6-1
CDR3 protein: CATGDWENTEAFF

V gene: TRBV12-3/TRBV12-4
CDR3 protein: CASSLTSVHQTQYF

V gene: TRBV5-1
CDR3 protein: CASSFQGGRETQYF

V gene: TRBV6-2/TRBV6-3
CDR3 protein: CASNEAQMASWETQYF

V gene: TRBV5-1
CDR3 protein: CASSPGDRVQAFF

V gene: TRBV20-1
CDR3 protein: CSARGGGSGRTEAFF

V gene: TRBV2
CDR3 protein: CVSSAPANTGELFF

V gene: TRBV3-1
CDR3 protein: CASSQVDKNSPLHF

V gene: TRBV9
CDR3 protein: CASSVGGSGGTVQFF

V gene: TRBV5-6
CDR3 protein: CASSYTGANYEQYF

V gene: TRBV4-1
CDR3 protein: CASSQAPGAGGSEKLFF

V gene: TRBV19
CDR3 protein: CASSINPSGGLNTGELFF

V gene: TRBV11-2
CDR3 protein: CASSRGQGGEKLFF

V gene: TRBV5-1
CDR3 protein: CASGSTATSDGYTF

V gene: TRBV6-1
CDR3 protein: CASVAADTQYF

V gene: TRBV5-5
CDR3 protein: CASSLGTDTKYF

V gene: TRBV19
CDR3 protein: CASSIGTGFFYEQFF

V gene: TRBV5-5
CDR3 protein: CASTRVGSSMNTGELFF

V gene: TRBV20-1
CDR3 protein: CSANQGGFYEQYF

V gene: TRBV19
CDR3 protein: CASSLDRATEAFF

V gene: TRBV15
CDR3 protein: CATSRPDRVNTEAFF

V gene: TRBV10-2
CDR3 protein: CASSESVGGARGYTF

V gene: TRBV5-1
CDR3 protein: CASSFSSGGGSYEQYF

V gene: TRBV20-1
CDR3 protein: CSASEGVGNRGDYGYTF

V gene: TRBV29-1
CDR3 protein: CSVEDGGLGFYGYTF

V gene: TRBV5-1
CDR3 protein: CASSLGGGRFDNEQFF

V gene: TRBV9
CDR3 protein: CASSATGTGIYEQYF

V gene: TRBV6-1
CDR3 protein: CASSDWGTGSSYEQYF

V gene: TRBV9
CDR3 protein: CASSVDSSLGGYTF

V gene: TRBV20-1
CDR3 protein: CSATPGWSEREQFF

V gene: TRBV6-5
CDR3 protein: CASSSWTGTRYSNQPQHF

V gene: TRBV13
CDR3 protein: CASSLAGTNHNEQFF

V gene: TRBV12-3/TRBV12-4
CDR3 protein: CASSQGAGTGELFF

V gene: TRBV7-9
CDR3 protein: CASSLGQVLGTTLAKNIQYF

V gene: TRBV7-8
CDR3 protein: CASSVSGGPIHTDTQYF

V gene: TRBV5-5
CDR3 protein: CASSTGGTNEKLFF

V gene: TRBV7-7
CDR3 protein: CASSSGVGETQYF

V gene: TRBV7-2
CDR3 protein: CASSAPDRGKETQYF

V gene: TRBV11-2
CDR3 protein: CASSVAGEYYEQYF